This T cell receptor (beta chain) was obtained from a study of control samples from healthy donors and cancer patients. The CDR3 runs 14 residues. V was pared by 0 bases and J by 4 bases, with 9 bases between. Germline CDR1 and CDR2: LGHNA and YSLEER. Assay: immunoSEQ multiplex PCR; the TCRdb copy retains only in-frame clones and omits some. The data contain about 50,000 clones, around 94% of them singletons. The TCR was taken from a man under 40 in good health. The sequenced material came from blood. The V and J genes are TRBV4-3 and TRBJ1-1; D not certain. CDR3 sequence: CASSQEDGSTEAFF. The CDR3 DNA follows: TGCGCCAGCAGCCAAGAGGACGGGAGCACTGAAGCTTTCTTT.